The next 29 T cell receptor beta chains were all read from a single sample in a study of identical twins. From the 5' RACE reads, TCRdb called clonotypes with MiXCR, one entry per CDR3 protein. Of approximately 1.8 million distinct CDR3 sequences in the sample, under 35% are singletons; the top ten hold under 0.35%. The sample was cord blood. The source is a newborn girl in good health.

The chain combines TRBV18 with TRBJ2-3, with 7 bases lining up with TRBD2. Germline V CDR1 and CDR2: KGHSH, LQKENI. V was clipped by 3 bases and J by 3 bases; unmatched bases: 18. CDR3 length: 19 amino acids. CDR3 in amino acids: CASSPLPYGGGSVTDTQYF. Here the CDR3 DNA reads TGTGCCAGCTCACCTCTCCCTTATGGTGGCGGGAGTGTAACAGATACGCAGTATTTT.

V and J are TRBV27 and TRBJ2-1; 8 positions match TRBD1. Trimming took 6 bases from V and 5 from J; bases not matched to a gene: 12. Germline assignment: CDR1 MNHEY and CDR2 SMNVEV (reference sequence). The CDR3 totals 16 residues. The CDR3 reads CASRDLGQARDNEQFF. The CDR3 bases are TGTGCCAGCAGGGACTTGGGACAGGCCAGGGACAATGAGCAGTTCTTC.

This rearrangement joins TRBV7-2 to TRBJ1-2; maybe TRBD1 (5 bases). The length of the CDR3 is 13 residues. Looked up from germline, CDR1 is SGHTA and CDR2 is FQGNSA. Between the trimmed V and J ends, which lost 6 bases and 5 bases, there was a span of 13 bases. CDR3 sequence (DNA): TGTGCCAGCAGATTCGGGGGGGGATATGGCTACACCTTC. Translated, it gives CASRFGGGYGYTF.

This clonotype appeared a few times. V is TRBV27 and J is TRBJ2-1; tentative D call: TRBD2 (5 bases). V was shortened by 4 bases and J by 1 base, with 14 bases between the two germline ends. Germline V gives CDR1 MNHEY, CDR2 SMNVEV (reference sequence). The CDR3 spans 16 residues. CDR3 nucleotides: TGTGCCAGCAGTTCTTTTCCGGGGTTGTCCTACAATGAGCAGTTCTTC. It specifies CASSSFPGLSYNEQFF.

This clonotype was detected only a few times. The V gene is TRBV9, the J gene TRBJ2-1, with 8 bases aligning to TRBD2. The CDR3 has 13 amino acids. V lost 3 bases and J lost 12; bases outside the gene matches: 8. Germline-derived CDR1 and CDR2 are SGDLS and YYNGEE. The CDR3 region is CASSAGAGDWQFF. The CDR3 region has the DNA TGTGCCAGCAGCGCAGGAGCGGGGGATTGGCAGTTCTTC.

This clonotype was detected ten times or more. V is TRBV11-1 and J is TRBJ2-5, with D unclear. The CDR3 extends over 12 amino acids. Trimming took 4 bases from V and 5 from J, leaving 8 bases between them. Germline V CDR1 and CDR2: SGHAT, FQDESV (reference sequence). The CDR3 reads CASSSHRETQYF. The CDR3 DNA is TGTGCCAGCAGCTCACATAGGGAGACCCAGTACTTC.

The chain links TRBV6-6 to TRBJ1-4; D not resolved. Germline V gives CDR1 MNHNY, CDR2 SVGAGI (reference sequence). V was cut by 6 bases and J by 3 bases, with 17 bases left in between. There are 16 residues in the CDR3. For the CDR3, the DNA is TGTGCCAGCAGCCACGAGGTCGTGAGGTCTAATGAAAAACTGTTTTTT. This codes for CASSHEVVRSNEKLFF.

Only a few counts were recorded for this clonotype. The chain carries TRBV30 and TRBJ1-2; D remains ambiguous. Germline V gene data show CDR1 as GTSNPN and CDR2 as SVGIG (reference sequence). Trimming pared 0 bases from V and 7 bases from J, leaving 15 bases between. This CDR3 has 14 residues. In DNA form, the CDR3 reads TGTGCCTGGAGTGTACTATGGGGTTCAAGTGGCTACACCTTC. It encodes CAWSVLWGSSGYTF.

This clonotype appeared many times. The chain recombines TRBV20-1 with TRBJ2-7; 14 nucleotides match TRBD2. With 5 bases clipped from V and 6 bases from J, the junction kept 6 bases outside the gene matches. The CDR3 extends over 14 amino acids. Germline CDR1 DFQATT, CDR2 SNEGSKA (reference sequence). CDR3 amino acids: CSAVGLAGVSEQYF. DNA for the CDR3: TGCAGTGCTGTGGGACTAGCGGGAGTATCCGAGCAGTACTTC.

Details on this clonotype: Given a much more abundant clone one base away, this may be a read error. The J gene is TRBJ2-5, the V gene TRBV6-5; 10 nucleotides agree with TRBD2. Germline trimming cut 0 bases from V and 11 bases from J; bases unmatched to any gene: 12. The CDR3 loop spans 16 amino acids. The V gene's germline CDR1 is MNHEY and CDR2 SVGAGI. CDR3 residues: CASSYSSLAGPNEQYF. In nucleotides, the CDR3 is TGTGCCAGCAGTTACTCGTCACTAGCGGGACCCAATGAGCAGTACTTC.

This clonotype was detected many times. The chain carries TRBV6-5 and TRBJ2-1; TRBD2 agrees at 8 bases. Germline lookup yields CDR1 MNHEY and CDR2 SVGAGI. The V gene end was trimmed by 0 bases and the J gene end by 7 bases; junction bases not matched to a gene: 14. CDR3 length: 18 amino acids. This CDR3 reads CASSYSKRWAGGWNEQFF. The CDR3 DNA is TGTGCCAGCAGTTACTCGAAACGTTGGGCGGGAGGTTGGAATGAGCAGTTCTTC.

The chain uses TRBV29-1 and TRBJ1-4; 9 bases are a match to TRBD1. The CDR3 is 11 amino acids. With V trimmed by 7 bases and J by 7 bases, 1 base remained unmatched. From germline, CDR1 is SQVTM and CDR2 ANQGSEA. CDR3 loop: CSGQGVEKLFF. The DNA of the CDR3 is TGCAGCGGACAGGGGGTTGAAAAACTGTTTTTT.

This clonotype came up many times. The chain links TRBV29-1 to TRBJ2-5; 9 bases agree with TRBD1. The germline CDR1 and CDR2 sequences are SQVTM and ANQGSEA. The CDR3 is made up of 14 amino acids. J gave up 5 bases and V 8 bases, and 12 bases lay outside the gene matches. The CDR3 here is CSLTDRGKDETQYF. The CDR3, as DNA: TGCAGCTTAACCGACAGGGGGAAAGATGAGACCCAGTACTTC.

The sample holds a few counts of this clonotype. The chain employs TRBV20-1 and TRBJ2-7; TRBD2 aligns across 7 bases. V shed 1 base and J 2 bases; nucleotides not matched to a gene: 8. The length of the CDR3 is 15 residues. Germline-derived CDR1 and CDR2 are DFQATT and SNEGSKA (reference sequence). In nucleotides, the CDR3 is TGCAGTGCTAGAGGTGAACTAGCGCACCCCTACGAGCAGTACTTC. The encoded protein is CSARGELAHPYEQYF.

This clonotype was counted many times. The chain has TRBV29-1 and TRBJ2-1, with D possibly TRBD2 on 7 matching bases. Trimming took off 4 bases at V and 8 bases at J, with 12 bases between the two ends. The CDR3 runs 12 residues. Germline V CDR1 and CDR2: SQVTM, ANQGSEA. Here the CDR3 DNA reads TGCAGCGTTGTTGGGGGGGGCTATGAGCAGTTCTTC. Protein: CSVVGGGYEQFF.

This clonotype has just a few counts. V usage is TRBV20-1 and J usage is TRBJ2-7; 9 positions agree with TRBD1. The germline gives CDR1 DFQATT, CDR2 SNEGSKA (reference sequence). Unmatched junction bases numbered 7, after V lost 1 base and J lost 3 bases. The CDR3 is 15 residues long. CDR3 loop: CSARGSGTGYYEQYF. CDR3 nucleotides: TGCAGTGCTAGAGGAAGCGGGACAGGGTACTACGAGCAGTACTTC.

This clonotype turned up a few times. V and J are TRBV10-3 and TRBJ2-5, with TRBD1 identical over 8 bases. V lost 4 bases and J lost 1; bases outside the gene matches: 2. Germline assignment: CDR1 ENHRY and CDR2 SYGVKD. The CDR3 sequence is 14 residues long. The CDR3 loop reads CAISGTGTQETQYF. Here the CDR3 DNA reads TGTGCCATCAGTGGGACAGGGACCCAAGAGACCCAGTACTTC.

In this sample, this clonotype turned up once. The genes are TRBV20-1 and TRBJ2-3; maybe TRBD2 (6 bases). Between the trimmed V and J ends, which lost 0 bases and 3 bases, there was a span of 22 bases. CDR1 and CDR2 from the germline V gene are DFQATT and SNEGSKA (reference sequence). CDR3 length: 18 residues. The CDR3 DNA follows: TGCAGTGCTAGAGATATAGGCTCTCGCGGGGAGAGGACAGATACGCAGTATTTT. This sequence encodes CSARDIGSRGERTDTQYF.

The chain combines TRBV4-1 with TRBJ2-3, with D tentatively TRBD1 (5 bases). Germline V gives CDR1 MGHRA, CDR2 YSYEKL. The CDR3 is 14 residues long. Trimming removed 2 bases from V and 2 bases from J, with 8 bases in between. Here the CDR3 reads CASSQRQLTDTQYF. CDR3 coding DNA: TGCGCCAGCAGCCAAAGACAGCTCACAGATACGCAGTATTTT.

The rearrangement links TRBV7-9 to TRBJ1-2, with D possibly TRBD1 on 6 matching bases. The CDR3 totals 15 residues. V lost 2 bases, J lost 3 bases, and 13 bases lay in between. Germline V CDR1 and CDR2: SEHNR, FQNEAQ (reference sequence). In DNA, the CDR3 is TGTGCCAGCAGCTTATCGGGCAGGGGAGACTATGGCTACACCTTC. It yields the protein CASSLSGRGDYGYTF.

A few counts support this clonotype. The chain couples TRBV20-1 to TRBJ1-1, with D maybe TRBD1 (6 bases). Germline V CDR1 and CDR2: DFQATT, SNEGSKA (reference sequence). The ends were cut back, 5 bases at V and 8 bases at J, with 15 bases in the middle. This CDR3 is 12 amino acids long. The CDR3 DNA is TGCAGTGCTGCTCCGGGACACGTCGAAGCTTTCTTT. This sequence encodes CSAAPGHVEAFF.

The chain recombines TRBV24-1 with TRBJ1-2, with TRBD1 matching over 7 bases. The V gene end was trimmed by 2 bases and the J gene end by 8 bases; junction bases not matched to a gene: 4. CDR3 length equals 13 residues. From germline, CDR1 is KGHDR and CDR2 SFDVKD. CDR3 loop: CATSDSTGVGYTF. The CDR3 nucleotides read TGTGCCACCAGTGATTCTACAGGGGTAGGCTACACCTTC.

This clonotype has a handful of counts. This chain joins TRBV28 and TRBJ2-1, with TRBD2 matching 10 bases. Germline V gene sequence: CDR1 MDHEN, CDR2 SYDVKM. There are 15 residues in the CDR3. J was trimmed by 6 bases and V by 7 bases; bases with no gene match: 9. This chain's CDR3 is CASKPSGRPRNEQFF. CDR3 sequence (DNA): TGTGCCAGCAAACCTAGCGGGAGACCCCGCAATGAGCAGTTCTTC.

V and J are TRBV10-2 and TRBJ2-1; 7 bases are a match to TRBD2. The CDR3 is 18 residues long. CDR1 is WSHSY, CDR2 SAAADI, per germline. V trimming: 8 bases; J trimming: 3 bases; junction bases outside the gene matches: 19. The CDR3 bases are TGCGCCAGCGGCTCGTGGTTTGGTCGGCGGGGGTACTACAATGAGCAGTTCTTC. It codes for CASGSWFGRRGYYNEQFF.

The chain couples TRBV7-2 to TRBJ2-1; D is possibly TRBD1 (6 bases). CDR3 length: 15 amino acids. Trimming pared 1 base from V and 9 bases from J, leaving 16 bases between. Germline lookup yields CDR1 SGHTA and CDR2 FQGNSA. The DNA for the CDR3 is TGTGCCAGCAGCTTAGGGACAGCCCTACAAGCTGAGCAGTTCTTC. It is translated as CASSLGTALQAEQFF.

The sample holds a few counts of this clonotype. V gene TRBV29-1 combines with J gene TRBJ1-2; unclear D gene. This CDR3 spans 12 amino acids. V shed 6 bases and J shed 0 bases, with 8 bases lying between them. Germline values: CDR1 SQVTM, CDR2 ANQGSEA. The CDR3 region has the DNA TGCAGCGTCCTTAGGCCTAACTATGGCTACACCTTC. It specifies CSVLRPNYGYTF. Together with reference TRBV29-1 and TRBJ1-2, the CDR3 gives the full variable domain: SAVISQKPSRDICQRGTSLTIQCQVDSQVTMMFWYRQQPGQSLTLIATANQGSEATYESGFVIDKFPISRPNLTFSTLTVSNMSPEDSSIYLCSVLRPNYGYTFGSGTRLTVV.

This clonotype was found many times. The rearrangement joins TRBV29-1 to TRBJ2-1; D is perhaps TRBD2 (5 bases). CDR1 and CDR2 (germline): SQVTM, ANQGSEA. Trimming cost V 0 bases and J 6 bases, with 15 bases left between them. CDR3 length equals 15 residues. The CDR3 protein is CSVEDRGSSVNEQFF. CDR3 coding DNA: TGCAGCGTTGAAGATAGAGGTAGTAGCGTCAATGAGCAGTTCTTC.

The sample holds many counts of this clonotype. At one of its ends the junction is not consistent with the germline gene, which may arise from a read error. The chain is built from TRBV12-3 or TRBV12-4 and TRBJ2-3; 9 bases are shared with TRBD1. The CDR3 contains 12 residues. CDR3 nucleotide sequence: TGCGCCAGCAGCTTGGACAGGGGAACGCAGTATTTT. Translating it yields CASSLDRGTQYF.

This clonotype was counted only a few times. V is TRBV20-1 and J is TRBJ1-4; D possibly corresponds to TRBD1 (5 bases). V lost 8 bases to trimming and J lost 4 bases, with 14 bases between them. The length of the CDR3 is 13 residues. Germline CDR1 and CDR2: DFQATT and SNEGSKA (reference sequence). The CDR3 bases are TGCAGTAGTACCAGGGTCATTAATGAAAAACTGTTTTTT. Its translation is CSSTRVINEKLFF.